This T cell receptor beta chain was obtained from a study of T cell responses to AZD1222 COVID-19 vaccine. Study-wide context: Doses given second, at about 4 or about 12 weeks, were pooled.

The trim removed 6 bases at V and 3 bases at J, leaving 5 bases unmatched. Germline V gene data show CDR1 as MNHEY and CDR2 as SMNVEV (reference sequence). The CDR3 is 14 amino acids. Comments on this clone: The antigen is not known.

Study-level results: Of the AZD1222 recipients, only 5 to 7 were seropositive at baseline. Nearly half of spike-specific TCRs reportedly target unmutated variant regions.

Data came from immunoSEQ multiplex PCR; TCRdb stores just in-frame clones and leaves some out. The sample records some 100,000 clones, 91% being singletons. This clonotype was sampled from an adult in good health. The chain couples TRBV27 to TRBJ1-3, with 7 nucleotides matching TRBD1. The starting material was peripheral blood, obtained on day 0 of AZD1222 vaccination. The CDR3 coding sequence is TGTGCCAGCAGATTGACAGGGAGTGGAAACACCATATATTTT. Its translation is CASRLTGSGNTIYF.